This TCR beta chain was recorded in a study of T cells after yellow fever vaccination. The overall study: SMART-Seq v4 Ultra Low Input served to prepare low-cell-number fractions.

The CDR3 totals 13 residues. Per germline, CDR1 MGHRA and CDR2 YSYEKL. The V gene lost 2 bases and the J gene lost 11 bases, with 14 bases spanning the gap. This clonotype showed up many times. TCRdb processed the 5' RACE reads anew with MiXCR; each CDR3 protein has one entry. The table records around 590,000 distinct CDR3 sequences, 10% to 15% of them present only once. The sequence derives from a man aged 30 to 45 who received the YFV17D yellow fever vaccine. The chain employs TRBV4-1 and TRBJ2-3; D is unclear. Source: PBMCs, taken on the day of the yellow fever booster vaccination. The CDR3 DNA reads TGCGCCAGCAGCCAATCCCCCGCCCAGAGGCAGTATTTT. Its translation is CASSQSPAQRQYF.